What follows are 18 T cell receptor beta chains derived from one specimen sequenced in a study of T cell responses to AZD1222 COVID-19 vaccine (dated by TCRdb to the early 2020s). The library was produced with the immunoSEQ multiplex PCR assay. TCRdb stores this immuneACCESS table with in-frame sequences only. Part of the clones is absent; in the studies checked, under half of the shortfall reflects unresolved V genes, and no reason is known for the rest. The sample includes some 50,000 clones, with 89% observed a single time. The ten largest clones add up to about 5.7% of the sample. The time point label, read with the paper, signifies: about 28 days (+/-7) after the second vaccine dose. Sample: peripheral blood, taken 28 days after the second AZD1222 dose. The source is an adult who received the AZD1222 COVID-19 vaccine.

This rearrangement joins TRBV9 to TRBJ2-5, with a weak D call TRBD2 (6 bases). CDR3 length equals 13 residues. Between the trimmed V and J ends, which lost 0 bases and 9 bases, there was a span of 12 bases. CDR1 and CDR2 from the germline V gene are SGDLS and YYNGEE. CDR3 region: CASSVAQSGAQYF. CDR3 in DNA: TGTGCCAGCAGCGTAGCCCAGTCGGGGGCCCAGTACTTC.

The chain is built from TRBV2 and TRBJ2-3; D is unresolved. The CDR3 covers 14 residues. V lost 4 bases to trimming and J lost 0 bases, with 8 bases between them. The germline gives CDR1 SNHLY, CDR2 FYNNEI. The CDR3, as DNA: TGTGCCAGCAGTGGTTCCCCTAGCACAGATACGCAGTATTTT. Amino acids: CASSGSPSTDTQYF.

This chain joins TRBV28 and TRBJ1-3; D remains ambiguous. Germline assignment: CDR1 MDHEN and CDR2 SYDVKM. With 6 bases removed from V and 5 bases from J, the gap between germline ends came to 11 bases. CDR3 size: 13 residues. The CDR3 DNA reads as TGTGCCAGCAGGCCTGGGCTCAGAAACACCATATATTTT. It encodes CASRPGLRNTIYF.

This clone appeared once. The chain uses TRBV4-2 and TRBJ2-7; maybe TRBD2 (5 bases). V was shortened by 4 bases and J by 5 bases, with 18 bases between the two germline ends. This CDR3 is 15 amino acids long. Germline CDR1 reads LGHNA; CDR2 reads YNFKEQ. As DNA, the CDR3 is TGTGCCAGCAGCCCTGGGTTACTAGTTACCCACGAGCAGTACTTC. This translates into CASSPGLLVTHEQYF.

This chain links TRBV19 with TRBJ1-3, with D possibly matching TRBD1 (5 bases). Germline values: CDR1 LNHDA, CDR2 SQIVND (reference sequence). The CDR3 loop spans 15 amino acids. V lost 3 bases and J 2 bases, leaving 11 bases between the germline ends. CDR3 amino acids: CASSIAGTTGNTIYF. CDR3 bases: TGTGCCAGTAGTATTGCAGGGACGACTGGAAACACCATATATTTT.

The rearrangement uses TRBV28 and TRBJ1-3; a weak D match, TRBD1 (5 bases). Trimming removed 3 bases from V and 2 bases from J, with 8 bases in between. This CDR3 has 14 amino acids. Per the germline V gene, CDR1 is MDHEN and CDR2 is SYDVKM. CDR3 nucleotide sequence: TGTGCCAGCAGTTTGGCGGGGGCTGGAAACACCATATATTTT. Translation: CASSLAGAGNTIYF.

As DNA, the CDR3 is TGTGCCAGCTCACAACAGGGGCCCTATAGCAATCAGCCCCAGCATTTT. It codes for CASSQQGPYSNQPQHF. The rearrangement joins TRBV18 to TRBJ1-5; TRBD1 agrees at 7 bases. CDR1 and CDR2 from the germline V gene are KGHSH and LQKENI. Trimming at V came to 4 bases and at J to 0 bases, leaving 6 bases not matched to a gene. The CDR3 runs to 16 residues.

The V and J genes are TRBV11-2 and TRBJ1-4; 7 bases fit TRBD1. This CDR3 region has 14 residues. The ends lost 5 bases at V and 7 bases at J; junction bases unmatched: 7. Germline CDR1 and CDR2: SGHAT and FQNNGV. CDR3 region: CASSPRGTVEKLFF. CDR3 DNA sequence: TGTGCCAGCAGCCCCCGAGGGACAGTTGAAAAACTGTTTTTT. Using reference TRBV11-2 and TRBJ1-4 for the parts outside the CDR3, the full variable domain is EAGVAQSPRYKIIEKRQSVAFWCNPISGHATLYWYQQILGQGPKLLIQFQNNGVVDDSQLPKDRFSAERLKGVDSTLKIQPAKLEDSAVYLCASSPRGTVEKLFFGSGTQLSVL.

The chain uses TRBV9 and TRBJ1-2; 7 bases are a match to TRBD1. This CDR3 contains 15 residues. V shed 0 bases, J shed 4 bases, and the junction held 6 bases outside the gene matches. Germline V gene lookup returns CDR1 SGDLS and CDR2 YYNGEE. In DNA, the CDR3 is TGTGCCAGCAGCGTAGGGACAGGAGATGTCTATGGCTACACCTTC. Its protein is CASSVGTGDVYGYTF.

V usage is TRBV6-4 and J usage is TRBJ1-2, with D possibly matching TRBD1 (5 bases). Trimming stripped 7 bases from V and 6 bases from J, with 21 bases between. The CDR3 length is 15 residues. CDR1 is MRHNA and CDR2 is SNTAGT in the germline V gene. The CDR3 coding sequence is TGTGCCAGCAATACTACCCAAGGGGAATACGATGGCTACACCTTC. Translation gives CASNTTQGEYDGYTF.

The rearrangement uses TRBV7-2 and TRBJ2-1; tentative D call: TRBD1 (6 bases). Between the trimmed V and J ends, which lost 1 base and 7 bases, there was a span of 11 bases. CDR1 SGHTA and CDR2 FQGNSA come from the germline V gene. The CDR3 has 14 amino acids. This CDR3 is CASSLGTAGNEQFF. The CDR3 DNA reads TGTGCCAGCAGCTTAGGGACAGCCGGTAATGAGCAGTTCTTC. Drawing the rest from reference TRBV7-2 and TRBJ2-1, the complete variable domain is GAGVSQSPSNKVTEKGKDVELRCDPISGHTALYWYRQSLGQGLEFLIYFQGNSAPDKSGLPSDRFSAERTGGSVSTLTIQRTQQEDSAVYLCASSLGTAGNEQFFGPGTRLTVL.

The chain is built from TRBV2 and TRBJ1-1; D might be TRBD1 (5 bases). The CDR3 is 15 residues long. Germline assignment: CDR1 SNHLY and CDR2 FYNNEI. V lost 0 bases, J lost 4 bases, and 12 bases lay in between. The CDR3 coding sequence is TGTGCCAGCAGTGAAGCGGGTGGGAGGGGCACTGAAGCTTTCTTT. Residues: CASSEAGGRGTEAFF.

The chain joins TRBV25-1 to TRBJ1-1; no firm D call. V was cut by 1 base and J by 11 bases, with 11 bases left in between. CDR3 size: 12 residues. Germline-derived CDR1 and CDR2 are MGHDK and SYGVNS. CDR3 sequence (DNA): TGTGCCAGCAGTGAATCGCCTGGCTCCGCTTTCTTT. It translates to CASSESPGSAFF. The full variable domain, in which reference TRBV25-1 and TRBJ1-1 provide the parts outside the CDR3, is EADIYQTPRYLVIGTGKKITLECSQTMGHDKMYWYQQDPGMELHLIHYSYGVNSTEKGDLSSESTVSRIRTEHFPLTLESARPSHTSQYLCASSESPGSAFFGQGTRLTVV.

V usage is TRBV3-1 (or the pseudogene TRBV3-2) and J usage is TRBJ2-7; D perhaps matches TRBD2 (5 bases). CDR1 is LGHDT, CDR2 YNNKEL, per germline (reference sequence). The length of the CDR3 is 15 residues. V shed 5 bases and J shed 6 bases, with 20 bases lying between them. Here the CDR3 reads CASSDFRTRVSEQYF. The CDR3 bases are TGTGCCAGCAGCGACTTCAGAACTAGAGTTTCCGAGCAGTACTTC.

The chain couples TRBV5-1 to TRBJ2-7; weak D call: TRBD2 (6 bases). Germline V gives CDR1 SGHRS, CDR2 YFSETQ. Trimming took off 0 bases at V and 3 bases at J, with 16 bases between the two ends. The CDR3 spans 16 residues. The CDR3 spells CASSLGGVEAFYEQYF. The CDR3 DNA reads TGCGCCAGCAGCTTGGGCGGGGTGGAGGCGTTCTACGAGCAGTACTTC. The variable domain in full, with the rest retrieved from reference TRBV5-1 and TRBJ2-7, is KAGVTQTPRYLIKTRGQQVTLSCSPISGHRSVSWYQQTPGQGLQFLFEYFSETQRNKGNFPGRFSGRQFSNSRSEMNVSTLELGDSALYLCASSLGGVEAFYEQYFGPGTRLTVT.

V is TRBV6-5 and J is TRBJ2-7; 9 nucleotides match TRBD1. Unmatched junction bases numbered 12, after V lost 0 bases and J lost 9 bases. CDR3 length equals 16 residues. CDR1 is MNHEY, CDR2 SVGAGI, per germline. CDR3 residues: CASSYSLQGARNRQYF. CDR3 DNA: TGTGCCAGCAGTTACTCGTTACAGGGGGCGCGTAATAGGCAGTACTTC.

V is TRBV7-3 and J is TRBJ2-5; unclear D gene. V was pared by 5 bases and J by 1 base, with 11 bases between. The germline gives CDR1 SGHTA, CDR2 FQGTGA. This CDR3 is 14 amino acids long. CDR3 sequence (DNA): TGTGCCAGCAGCCTGGGAAGGGCCCAAGAGACCCAGTACTTC. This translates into CASSLGRAQETQYF.

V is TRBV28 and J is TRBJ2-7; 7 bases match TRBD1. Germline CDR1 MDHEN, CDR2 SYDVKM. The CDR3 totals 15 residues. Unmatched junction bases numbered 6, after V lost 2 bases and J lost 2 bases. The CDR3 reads CASSLLGTATYEQYF. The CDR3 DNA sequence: TGTGCCAGCAGTTTACTCGGGACAGCCACCTACGAGCAGTACTTC.